The rows below give T cell receptor beta chains drawn from one sample of a study of T cells in Graves' hyperthyroidism and ophthalmopathy. From the multiplex PCR reads, TCRdb called clonotypes with MiXCR, one entry per CDR3 protein. The top ten clones hold more than 3% of a sample with roughly 640,000 distinct CDR3 sequences, 15% to 20% of them seen once. The sequencing sample was made of blood. These receptors were taken from a woman in her forties with Graves' ophthalmopathy. Both conserved end residues are part of each CDR3. A D gene is named only where the DNA matches it firmly. Some rows mark clone size as missing; the rest say once, few, many or name a class of expanded clone.

d_gene: -
abundance: many
j_gene: TRBJ2-5
v_gene: TRBV20-1
CDR3aa: CSFTGFQETQYF
CDR3nt: TGCAGTTTCACAGGGTTCCAAGAGACCCAGTACTTC

d_gene: TRBD2
abundance: -
j_gene: TRBJ2-3
v_gene: TRBV29-1
CDR3aa: CSTTSVGTDTQYF
CDR3nt: TGCAGCACCACTAGCGTCGGCACAGATACGCAGTATTTT

d_gene: TRBD2
abundance: -
j_gene: TRBJ2-5
v_gene: TRBV12-3/TRBV12-4
CDR3aa: CASRSGTTKETQYF
CDR3nt: TGTGCCAGCCGAAGCGGGACTACAAAAGAGACCCAGTACTTC

d_gene: -
abundance: -
j_gene: TRBJ1-4
v_gene: TRBV6-1
CDR3aa: CASSAISGTNEKLFF
CDR3nt: TGTGCCAGCAGCGCAATCTCCGGGACTAATGAAAAACTGTTTTTT

d_gene: -
abundance: -
j_gene: TRBJ1-4
v_gene: TRBV5-4
CDR3aa: CASRAFGATNEKLFF
CDR3nt: TGTGCCAGCAGAGCCTTTGGGGCAACTAATGAAAAACTGTTTTTT

d_gene: TRBD1
abundance: many
j_gene: TRBJ1-1
v_gene: TRBV30
CDR3aa: CAWSLMTGGGTEAFF
CDR3nt: TGTGCCTGGAGTCTAATGACAGGGGGCGGCACTGAAGCTTTCTTT

d_gene: TRBD1
abundance: -
j_gene: TRBJ1-1
v_gene: TRBV7-9
CDR3aa: CASSLGGRGLSTEAFF
CDR3nt: TGTGCCAGCAGCTTAGGGGGCAGGGGGTTGAGCACTGAAGCTTTCTTT

d_gene: -
abundance: few
j_gene: TRBJ1-4
v_gene: TRBV5-1
CDR3aa: CASSLEEQGRRALLNEKLFF
CDR3nt: TGCGCCAGCAGCTTAGAAGAACAGGGCCGTCGAGCCCTCCTAAATGAAAAACTGTTTTTT

d_gene: TRBD2
abundance: once
j_gene: TRBJ2-7
v_gene: TRBV5-1
CDR3aa: CASSFAGGTYDEQYF
CDR3nt: TGCGCCAGCAGCTTCGCGGGAGGGACGTATGACGAGCAGTACTTC

d_gene: -
abundance: few
j_gene: TRBJ1-4
v_gene: TRBV4-1
CDR3aa: CASSQVLGEKLFF
CDR3nt: TGCGCCAGCAGCCAAGTACTAGGTGAAAAACTGTTTTTT

d_gene: -
abundance: -
j_gene: TRBJ1-4
v_gene: TRBV2
CDR3aa: CASIRVGVNEKLFF
CDR3nt: TGTGCCAGCATCAGGGTGGGGGTTAATGAAAAACTGTTTTTT

d_gene: -
abundance: many
j_gene: TRBJ2-3
v_gene: TRBV2
CDR3aa: CASSPPITDTQYF
CDR3nt: TGTGCCAGCTCGCCACCTATCACAGATACGCAGTATTTT

d_gene: TRBD2
abundance: many
j_gene: TRBJ2-5
v_gene: TRBV20-1
CDR3aa: CSASRGDQETQYF
CDR3nt: TGCAGTGCTAGTCGGGGGGACCAAGAGACCCAGTACTTC

d_gene: -
abundance: few
j_gene: TRBJ2-7
v_gene: TRBV7-2
CDR3aa: CASSLGPSGGSYEQYF
CDR3nt: TGTGCCAGCAGCCTAGGACCTTCCGGGGGCTCCTACGAGCAGTACTTC

d_gene: -
abundance: few
j_gene: TRBJ2-3
v_gene: TRBV4-1
CDR3aa: CASSQAAGNTDTQYF
CDR3nt: TGCGCCAGCAGCCAAGCGGCGGGAAACACAGATACGCAGTATTTT

d_gene: TRBD1
abundance: few
j_gene: TRBJ2-3
v_gene: TRBV7-3
CDR3aa: CASSLVGTGNSDTQYF
CDR3nt: TGTGCCAGCAGCTTAGTCGGGACAGGGAATTCAGATACGCAGTATTTT

d_gene: -
abundance: few
j_gene: TRBJ1-2
v_gene: TRBV28
CDR3aa: CATPLGRGGVYGYTF
CDR3nt: TGTGCCACCCCCCTCGGGCGGGGGGGAGTTTATGGCTACACCTTC

d_gene: -
abundance: -
j_gene: TRBJ2-7
v_gene: TRBV7-9
CDR3aa: CASSLRQGGYEQYF
CDR3nt: TGTGCCAGCAGCCTCAGACAGGGAGGGTACGAGCAGTACTTC

d_gene: TRBD2
abundance: -
j_gene: TRBJ2-3
v_gene: TRBV6-4
CDR3aa: CASSLDRLAAFTDTQYF
CDR3nt: TGTGCCAGCAGCTTGGACAGACTAGCGGCGTTCACAGATACGCAGTATTTT

d_gene: -
abundance: many
j_gene: TRBJ2-7
v_gene: TRBV5-6
CDR3aa: CASSVAVTDYEQYF
CDR3nt: TGTGCCAGCAGTGTTGCTGTTACCGACTACGAGCAGTACTTC

d_gene: -
abundance: many
j_gene: TRBJ1-5
v_gene: TRBV7-2
CDR3aa: CASSPPGGSRQPQHF
CDR3nt: TGTGCCAGCAGCCCCCCGGGAGGGAGCAGGCAGCCCCAGCATTTT

d_gene: TRBD2
abundance: many
j_gene: TRBJ2-3
v_gene: TRBV20-1
CDR3aa: CSASLAGVSDTQYF
CDR3nt: TGCAGTGCCTCACTAGCGGGAGTATCAGATACGCAGTATTTT

d_gene: -
abundance: many
j_gene: TRBJ1-5
v_gene: TRBV6-1
CDR3aa: CASSEGRDATGLGNQPQHF
CDR3nt: TGTGCCAGCAGCGAGGGGCGGGACGCAACAGGGTTAGGTAATCAGCCCCAGCATTTT

d_gene: TRBD2
abundance: many
j_gene: TRBJ2-1
v_gene: TRBV29-1
CDR3aa: CSVPLGGRGDYNEQFF
CDR3nt: TGCAGCGTTCCCTTAGGCGGGAGAGGAGACTACAATGAGCAGTTCTTC

d_gene: -
abundance: -
j_gene: TRBJ2-1
v_gene: TRBV18
CDR3aa: CASSTDRSYNEQFF
CDR3nt: TGTGCCAGCTCGACCGACAGATCCTACAATGAGCAGTTCTTC

d_gene: TRBD1
abundance: -
j_gene: TRBJ1-4
v_gene: TRBV28
CDR3aa: CASSPGGGGPEKLFF
CDR3nt: TGTGCCAGCAGTCCAGGGGGGGGCGGTCCAGAAAAACTGTTTTTT

d_gene: -
abundance: once
j_gene: TRBJ2-1
v_gene: TRBV5-6
CDR3aa: CASSSSSIGAGFF
CDR3nt: TGTGCCAGCAGCTCCTCCTCTATAGGGGCCGGGTTCTTC

d_gene: TRBD2
abundance: -
j_gene: TRBJ2-7
v_gene: TRBV18
CDR3aa: CASSPNGLGNEQYF
CDR3nt: TGTGCCAGCTCACCAAACGGACTAGGAAACGAGCAGTACTTC

d_gene: TRBD2
abundance: many
j_gene: TRBJ2-7
v_gene: TRBV20-1
CDR3aa: CSARDHGLAGSYEQYF
CDR3nt: TGCAGTGCTAGAGATCACGGACTAGCGGGGTCCTACGAGCAGTACTTC

d_gene: -
abundance: -
j_gene: TRBJ1-2
v_gene: TRBV12-3/TRBV12-4
CDR3aa: CASTGGGRISGYTF
CDR3nt: TGTGCCAGCACTGGGGGCGGACGGATAAGTGGCTACACCTTC

d_gene: TRBD2
abundance: many
j_gene: TRBJ2-5
v_gene: TRBV6-1
CDR3aa: CASSEAVSLAGWPETQYF
CDR3nt: TGTGCCAGCAGTGAAGCGGTCTCCCTAGCGGGATGGCCGGAGACCCAGTACTTC

d_gene: TRBD1
abundance: -
j_gene: TRBJ2-4
v_gene: TRBV5-1
CDR3aa: CASSFDRGRAKNIQYF
CDR3nt: TGCGCCAGCAGCTTCGACAGGGGGCGAGCCAAAAACATTCAGTACTTC

d_gene: -
abundance: few
j_gene: TRBJ1-4
v_gene: TRBV19
CDR3aa: CASSIRQATNEKLFF
CDR3nt: TGTGCCAGTAGTATACGGCAAGCAACTAATGAAAAACTGTTTTTT

d_gene: -
abundance: -
j_gene: TRBJ1-2
v_gene: TRBV6-5
CDR3aa: CASSYVGGVYGYTF
CDR3nt: TGTGCCAGCAGTTACGTGGGGGGCGTCTATGGCTACACCTTC

d_gene: TRBD1
abundance: many
j_gene: TRBJ1-1
v_gene: TRBV5-1
CDR3aa: CASSAQTGGPAEAFF
CDR3nt: TGCGCCAGCAGCGCCCAGACAGGGGGCCCGGCTGAAGCTTTCTTT

d_gene: TRBD2
abundance: few
j_gene: TRBJ2-5
v_gene: TRBV2
CDR3aa: CASSISGIQETQYF
CDR3nt: TGTGCCAGTAGTATTAGCGGGATCCAAGAGACCCAGTACTTC

d_gene: -
abundance: many
j_gene: TRBJ2-1
v_gene: TRBV6-1
CDR3aa: CASSERGIHSFNSYNEQFF
CDR3nt: TGTGCCAGCAGTGAACGCGGGATCCACAGTTTTAACTCCTACAATGAGCAGTTCTTC

d_gene: TRBD1
abundance: -
j_gene: TRBJ1-1
v_gene: TRBV19
CDR3aa: CASSYRGGPEAFF
CDR3nt: TGTGCCAGTAGCTACAGGGGAGGGCCTGAAGCTTTCTTT

d_gene: -
abundance: many
j_gene: TRBJ2-7
v_gene: TRBV20-1
CDR3aa: CSARNRDSSYEQYF
CDR3nt: TGCAGTGCTCGTAACCGGGACTCTTCCTACGAGCAGTACTTC

d_gene: TRBD1
abundance: few
j_gene: TRBJ2-3
v_gene: TRBV20-1
CDR3aa: CSARTRQGYTDTQYF
CDR3nt: TGCAGTGCTAGGACTCGACAGGGGTACACAGATACGCAGTATTTT

d_gene: TRBD2
abundance: few
j_gene: TRBJ2-2
v_gene: TRBV5-5
CDR3aa: CASSLAPGGPRELFF
CDR3nt: TGTGCCAGCAGCTTGGCCCCGGGGGGGCCAAGGGAGCTGTTTTTT

d_gene: -
abundance: many
j_gene: TRBJ2-5
v_gene: TRBV20-1
CDR3aa: CSASPGPERETQYF
CDR3nt: TGCAGTGCTAGCCCGGGCCCAGAACGAGAGACCCAGTACTTC

d_gene: -
abundance: many
j_gene: TRBJ1-2
v_gene: TRBV6-5
CDR3aa: CASSYSGRDYGYTF
CDR3nt: TGTGCCAGCAGTTACTCGGGGAGAGACTATGGCTACACCTTC

d_gene: -
abundance: -
j_gene: TRBJ2-1
v_gene: TRBV6-2/TRBV6-3
CDR3aa: CASSWGRNEQFF
CDR3nt: TGTGCCAGCAGTTGGGGTAGGAATGAGCAGTTCTTC